Below are 10 T cell receptor beta chains sequenced from a single sample in a study of T-cell reconstitution after alpha-beta-depleted transplantation in children. Preparation of the TCRbeta library was carried out with unique molecular identifiers. TCRdb redid the calling of the PCR reads with MiXCR, one entry per CDR3 protein. The sample records about 610,000 distinct CDR3 sequences, over 9.5% being singletons. The sample here was PBMCs from the stem cell graft donor, taken from the stem cell graft. These receptors were collected from a human donor who donated a stem cell graft to a child with acute myeloid leukemia.

The rearrangement uses TRBV3-1 and TRBJ1-1, with D unclear. The CDR3 has 14 residues. V lost 1 base and J lost 4, with 10 bases in between. Germline-derived CDR1 and CDR2 are LGHDT and YNNKEL (reference sequence). The CDR3 here is CASSQAPEGTEAFF. CDR3 nucleotides: TGTGCCAGCAGCCAAGCCCCAGAGGGCACTGAAGCTTTCTTT.

This clonotype came up many times. V usage is TRBV24-1 and J usage is TRBJ2-2, with a tentative D call TRBD1 (6 bases). Germline V gives CDR1 KGHDR, CDR2 SFDVKD. V lost 11 bases to trimming and J lost 0 bases, with 18 bases between them. The CDR3 is 16 amino acids. The CDR3 region has the DNA TGTGCCATCGCAAGGGCCGGGACACCGAACACCGGGGAGCTGTTTTTT. This codes for CAIARAGTPNTGELFF.

The sample holds a few counts of this clonotype. The chain couples TRBV29-1 to TRBJ1-1; 8 nucleotides line up with TRBD1. The CDR3 extends over 15 amino acids. Germline loops: CDR1 SQVTM, CDR2 ANQGSEA. V shed 5 bases and J 0 bases; nucleotides not matched to a gene: 8. The CDR3 spells CSVRRQGTMNTEAFF. The CDR3 region has the DNA TGCAGCGTTAGACGACAGGGGACCATGAACACTGAAGCTTTCTTT.

This clonotype was recorded at least ten times. V and J are TRBV12-3 or TRBV12-4 and TRBJ2-3; 7 nucleotides line up with TRBD2. The CDR3 has 16 amino acids. V shed 3 bases and J 3 bases; nucleotides not matched to a gene: 9. The DNA of the CDR3 is TGTGCCAGCAGTTTGGGAGCGGGACTCGGGACAGATACGCAGTATTTT. Translated, it gives CASSLGAGLGTDTQYF.

This clonotype was seen ten or more times. The rearrangement uses TRBV12-3 or TRBV12-4 and TRBJ2-7; TRBD2 agrees at 10 bases. This CDR3 contains 15 residues. Germline trimming cut 6 bases from V and 7 bases from J; bases unmatched to any gene: 12. The CDR3 coding sequence is TGTGCCAGCAGCGAGGGGGTAGCGGGAGGTAAAGAGCAGTACTTC. It yields the protein CASSEGVAGGKEQYF.

This clonotype has a handful of counts. CDR3 nucleotides: TGTGCCAGCAGTCCACATGGGGCCAACGTCCTGACTTTC. It specifies CASSPHGANVLTF. This chain joins TRBV12-3 or TRBV12-4 and TRBJ2-6; D unresolved. This CDR3 is built from 13 residues. Trimming took 5 bases from V and 3 from J, leaving 5 bases between them.

This clonotype was detected only a few times. The chain recombines TRBV7-8 with TRBJ2-1, with D uncertain. V was cut by 7 bases and J by 3 bases, with 13 bases left in between. The CDR3 covers 14 residues. Germline V gene sequence: CDR1 SGHVS, CDR2 FQNEAQ. CDR3 sequence reads: CASTLDPSYNEQFF. The CDR3 DNA reads as TGTGCCAGCACCCTAGACCCCAGCTACAATGAGCAGTTCTTC.

This clonotype was counted only a few times. The chain combines TRBV6-5 with TRBJ1-2; a possible D gene is TRBD1 (5 bases). The CDR3 has 11 amino acids. V lost 8 bases, J lost 4 bases, and 8 bases lay in between. Germline assignment: CDR1 MNHEY and CDR2 SVGAGI. In nucleotides, the CDR3 is TGTGCCAGCCGGGGGACCTATGGCTACACCTTC. Translating gives CASRGTYGYTF.

The table lists this clonotype with many counts. J is TRBJ2-7 and V is TRBV9, with no clear D. The CDR3 sequence is 13 residues long. Trimming shortened V by 0 bases and J by 0 bases, and 4 bases separated the two germline ends. Germline-derived CDR1 and CDR2 are SGDLS and YYNGEE. The CDR3 nucleotides are TGTGCCAGCAGCGTAGGAGGCTCCTACGAGCAGTACTTC. This encodes CASSVGGSYEQYF.

A few counts support this clonotype. The genes are TRBV20-1 and TRBJ1-2; D may be TRBD1 (6 bases). This CDR3 comprises 14 residues. The V gene's germline CDR1 is DFQATT and CDR2 SNEGSKA (reference sequence). Trimming cost V 3 bases and J 3 bases, with 14 bases left between them. The CDR3 DNA is TGCAGTGCTAGGATGGGGGGCTCGGACTATGGCTACACCTTC. It encodes CSARMGGSDYGYTF.